This is a list of T cell receptor beta chains from one sample in a study of blood T cell repertoires in COVID-19. Sequenced by immunoSEQ multiplex PCR; TCRdb stores in-frame clones only, minus some. The sample lists about 47,000 clones; roughly 70% were seen once. Sequences were obtained from peripheral blood. These receptor sequences come from a man aged 80 or over with acute or convalescent COVID-19. CDR3s leave out the opening cysteine and the closing phenylalanine or tryptophan. Each record gives: CDR3 length, V gene, J gene, CDR3 protein.

9,TRBV30,TRBJ1-3,AWSARNTIY
11,TRBV19,TRBJ2-7,ASSPGDQDEQY
13,TRBV5-6,TRBJ1-1,ASSGGDSGNTEAF
14,TRBV18,TRBJ2-7,ASSPTLAVSSYEQY
11,TRBV29-1,TRBJ1-5,SVGQGSNQPQH
13,TRBV14,TRBJ1-2,ASSQDLQGISGYT
12,TRBV2,TRBJ1-5,ASSGGKGSGPQH
9,TRBV20-1,TRBJ1-1,SAPAGGAAF
13,TRBV6-5,TRBJ2-7,ASSSYGGEGYEQY
16,TRBV2,TRBJ1-3,ASSEGGDTVLVGNTIY
10,TRBV5-6,TRBJ2-1,ASRGLYGEQF
16,TRBV4-2,TRBJ1-1,ASSQDRQGADSDTEAF
14,TRBV6-6,TRBJ2-7,ASRRGTGETSYEQY
13,TRBV7-6,TRBJ1-4,ASSYKRTGNEKLF
18,TRBV4-1,TRBJ2-2,ASSHPPPASGGRNTGELF
9,TRBV18,TRBJ2-1,ASSLVQGQF
11,TRBV6-5,TRBJ2-7,ASTWGEAYEQY
15,TRBV4-2,TRBJ2-5,ASSKAPLAGRQETQY
12,TRBV27,TRBJ1-4,ASSPRDIAEKLF
9,TRBV6-5,TRBJ1-2,AGSGQSGYT
12,TRBV27,TRBJ2-7,ASSRTGSSYEQY
13,TRBV6-2/TRBV6-3,TRBJ1-1,ASSYYRGLGGEAF
18,TRBV6-2/TRBV6-3,TRBJ2-1,ASSPPGTGVTSGRINEQF
11,TRBV10-3,TRBJ1-1,AISGKGINEAF
13,TRBV27,TRBJ2-7,ASSFRYRGPSEQY
9,TRBV6-6,TRBJ1-2,ASSGSYGYT
13,TRBV30,TRBJ2-1,AWSGGLAVEDEQF
11,TRBV29-1,TRBJ1-2,SVEDRSLYGYT
10,TRBV7-8,TRBJ2-1,ASSSGTTEQF
12,TRBV6-1,TRBJ1-6,ASSEQVRNSPLH
13,TRBV6-5,TRBJ2-7,ASKEGQGVSYEQY
14,TRBV2,TRBJ1-4,ASSDPDRGRREKLF
14,TRBV4-1,TRBJ1-4,ASSQDSQGWGEKLF
12,TRBV19,TRBJ2-2,ASRWAENTGELF
15,TRBV15,TRBJ2-1,ATSRGGASGRVNEQF
13,TRBV11-2,TRBJ1-4,ASSPRGSQGEKLF
16,TRBV15,TRBJ2-1,ATSRDRSSGSTYNEQF
13,TRBV27,TRBJ2-2,ASTTGGGGTGELF
11,TRBV10-2,TRBJ2-1,ASSEVTGTEQF
11,TRBV30,TRBJ2-7,AWSPRPLYEQY
15,TRBV7-2,TRBJ2-1,ASSAGGHRFSYNEQF
12,TRBV27,TRBJ1-2,ASREGWTAYGYT
12,TRBV28,TRBJ1-4,ASSSGTVNEKLF
15,TRBV5-1,TRBJ2-7,ASSPMGQAGGTYEQY
13,TRBV7-2,TRBJ1-6,ASSLGGSRDSPLH
11,TRBV7-9,TRBJ1-5,ASSPDRNQPQH
13,TRBV7-2,TRBJ2-7,ASSLHRPLTYEQY
14,TRBV29-1,TRBJ1-1,SVPGVTGDWNTEAF
11,TRBV6-6,TRBJ2-1,ASSYSETGEQF
14,TRBV7-9,TRBJ2-7,ASSLPRQGLSYEQY